Shown below are 20 T cell receptor beta chains from a single sample sequenced in a study of T-cell memory formation after mild COVID-19. TCRdb called the 5' RACE reads again in MiXCR, with one record for every CDR3 protein. In the table there are 350,000 to 450,000 distinct CDR3 sequences, approximately 20% of which are singletons. Sequencing input: PBMCs or a T cell subset sorted from them (not recorded which). The receptors derive from an adult woman who had mild COVID-19 (a few samples of this study predate the infection). Cell type and time point are not known.

This clonotype was counted only a few times. The V call is TRBV20-1, the J call TRBJ1-6, with TRBD1 matching over 10 bases. This CDR3 comprises 15 residues. With 5 bases clipped from V and 6 bases from J, the junction kept 7 bases outside the gene matches. Germline CDR1 DFQATT, CDR2 SNEGSKA (reference sequence). The CDR3 DNA follows: TGCAGTGCTCCCAGTAGGACAGGGGGTAATTCACCCCTCCACTTT. Translated, it gives CSAPSRTGGNSPLHF.

The rearrangement joins TRBV20-1 to TRBJ2-6; no firm D call. CDR1 DFQATT and CDR2 SNEGSKA come from the germline V gene (reference sequence). Trimming took 6 bases from V and 0 from J, leaving 12 bases between them. This CDR3 spans 15 amino acids. CDR3 nucleotides: TGCAGTGCCAGGAACAGCCTCTCTGGGGCCAACGTCCTGACTTTC. Translating gives CSARNSLSGANVLTF.

This clonotype has more than one count but fewer than ten. V usage is TRBV30 and J usage is TRBJ1-6, with a possible D match to TRBD1 (6 bases). V was shortened by 2 bases and J by 6 bases, with 14 bases between the two germline ends. This CDR3 contains 15 residues. The germline V gene encodes CDR1 GTSNPN and CDR2 SVGIG (reference sequence). The CDR3, as DNA: TGTGCCTGGAGTAGGGGGGACCTTTCTAATTCACCCCTCCACTTT. Its protein is CAWSRGDLSNSPLHF. Variable domain in full (rest from reference TRBV30 and TRBJ1-6): SQTIHQWPATLVQPVGSPLSLECTVEGTSNPNLYWYRQAAGRGLQLLFYSVGIGQISSEVPQNLSASRPQDRQFILSSKKLLLSDSGFYLCAWSRGDLSNSPLHFGNGTRLTVT.

The V call is TRBV4-1, the J call TRBJ1-5, with 7 bases aligning to TRBD1. V shed 2 bases and J 3 bases; nucleotides not matched to a gene: 1. The CDR3 is 14 amino acids. The germline V gene has CDR1 MGHRA and CDR2 YSYEKL. This CDR3 reads CASSQTGANQPQHF. The CDR3, as DNA: TGCGCCAGCAGCCAAACAGGGGCCAATCAGCCCCAGCATTTT.

This clonotype was counted between two and nine times. The V call is TRBV3-1, the J call TRBJ2-4; D unresolved. Germline V gene sequence: CDR1 LGHDT, CDR2 YNNKEL (reference sequence). The V end lost 1 base, the J end lost 9 bases, and 13 bases lay between the germline ends. CDR3 length equals 14 residues. The CDR3 loop reads CASSQAPVRPIQYF. CDR3 DNA sequence: TGTGCCAGCAGCCAAGCTCCTGTAAGGCCCATTCAGTACTTC.

CDR3 sequence: CATSDKSVSGEKLFF. The CDR3, as DNA: TGTGCCACCAGTGATAAGTCAGTCTCTGGGGAAAAACTGTTTTTT. The V call is TRBV24-1, the J call TRBJ1-4; D is undetermined. In germline, CDR1 is KGHDR, CDR2 SFDVKD. This CDR3 is 15 amino acids long. V gave up 3 bases and J gave up 8 bases, with 15 bases separating them.

This clonotype came up a few times. The chain links TRBV14 to TRBJ2-7; D gene ambiguous. The V gene's germline CDR1 is SGHDN and CDR2 FVKESK. The CDR3 extends over 14 amino acids. Trimming shortened V by 4 bases and J by 5 bases, and 15 bases separated the two germline ends. The CDR3 DNA reads TGTGCCAGCAGCCCATATCTAGGGTATGACGAGCAGTACTTC. The encoded protein is CASSPYLGYDEQYF. The complete variable domain, with remaining parts taken from reference TRBV14 and TRBJ2-7, reads EAGVTQFPSHSVIEKGQTVTLRCDPISGHDNLYWYRRVMGKEIKFLLHFVKESKQDESGMPNNRFLAERTGGTYSTLKVQPAELEDSGVYFCASSPYLGYDEQYFGPGTRLTVT.

This sequence joins TRBV12-3 or TRBV12-4 and TRBJ2-1; possible D gene TRBD2, 6 bases. There are 12 residues in the CDR3. As DNA, the CDR3 is TGTTCGATCTGGGGGGAGGACAATGAGCAGTTCTTC. Its protein product is CSIWGEDNEQFF.

This clonotype came up a few times. The genes are TRBV29-1 and TRBJ2-2; 8 nucleotides agree with TRBD1. There are 15 residues in the CDR3. CDR1 is SQVTM and CDR2 is ANQGSEA in the germline V gene. The V segment lost 5 bases and the J segment 1 base; nucleotides outside the gene matches: 6. The CDR3 coding sequence is TGCAGCGTTCGTACCGGGACAGGGAACACCGGGGAGCTGTTTTTT. Its protein product is CSVRTGTGNTGELFF.

This clonotype occurred a few times. The chain recombines TRBV2 with TRBJ2-7, with 10 bases that match TRBD1. From germline, CDR1 is SNHLY and CDR2 FYNNEI. CDR3 size: 14 residues. The V and J ends lost 7 bases and 3 bases, in that order; junction bases with no gene match: 6. In DNA form, the CDR3 reads TGTGCCAGCACAAGGGACAGGGGATACTACGAGCAGTACTTC. Translating gives CASTRDRGYYEQYF.

This clonotype was counted only a few times. The V call is TRBV29-1, the J call TRBJ2-1, with a tentative D call TRBD1 (6 bases). The CDR3 runs to 14 residues. The V and J ends lost 7 bases and 0 bases respectively, with 13 bases between them. Germline V gives CDR1 SQVTM, CDR2 ANQGSEA. The CDR3 region is CSATDRSSYNEQFF. For the CDR3, the DNA is TGCAGCGCTACCGACAGGAGCTCCTACAATGAGCAGTTCTTC.

The chain employs TRBV4-2 and TRBJ2-1, with 12 bases lining up with TRBD2. V gave up 0 bases and J gave up 1 base; unmatched junction bases: 10. The CDR3 has 20 residues. Germline CDR1 reads LGHNA; CDR2 reads YNFKEQ. The CDR3 region has the DNA TGTGCCAGCAGCCAAGATCCGGGACTAGCGGGCCTTGATTCCTACAATGAGCAGTTCTTC. Its protein is CASSQDPGLAGLDSYNEQFF.

This clonotype has only a few counts. The chain is built from TRBV7-6 and TRBJ2-5; tentatively, D is TRBD2 (6 bases). The CDR3 is made up of 14 amino acids. V lost 5 bases to trimming and J lost 6 bases, with 16 bases between them. CDR1 and CDR2 from the germline V gene are SGHVS and FNYEAQ. The CDR3 coding sequence is TGTGCCAGCAGCCCCCGGGGGATCCCGAAGACCCAGTACTTC. Its translation is CASSPRGIPKTQYF.

The rearrangement links TRBV5-6 to TRBJ1-6; weak D call: TRBD1 (5 bases). The ends were cut back, 3 bases at V and 7 bases at J, with 11 bases in the middle. Germline CDR1 SGHDT, CDR2 YYEEEE. This CDR3 comprises 14 residues. The CDR3 region has the DNA TGTGCCAGCAGCTCGCAGGGTGTAAATTCACCCCTCCACTTT. Translating it yields CASSSQGVNSPLHF.

This clonotype occurred a few times. The V gene is TRBV19, the J gene TRBJ2-2; no definite D call. The CDR3 spans 15 residues. The germline V gene has CDR1 LNHDA and CDR2 SQIVND (reference sequence). Trimming removed 6 bases from V and 4 bases from J, with 15 bases in between. The CDR3 bases are TGTGCCAGTAGGCAAATGGGCGGTAGCACCGGGGAGCTGTTTTTT. Protein sequence: CASRQMGGSTGELFF.

This clonotype was picked up a small number of times. This chain uses TRBV30 with TRBJ2-3; a possible D gene is TRBD2 (5 bases). Trimming cost V 4 bases and J 0 bases, with 14 bases left between them. CDR1 and CDR2 from the germline V gene are GTSNPN and SVGIG (reference sequence). The CDR3 covers 15 residues. Written as DNA, the CDR3 is TGTGCCTGGACGCCGGCGCGGACTAGCACAGATACGCAGTATTTT. Its translation: CAWTPARTSTDTQYF.

In this sample, this clonotype turned up a few times. The chain recombines TRBV12-3 or TRBV12-4 with TRBJ2-5; D perhaps matches TRBD1 (5 bases). CDR3 length equals 13 residues. The V end lost 6 bases, the J end lost 5 bases, and 13 bases lay between the germline ends. CDR3 region: CASRNRFEETQYF. CDR3 nucleotides: TGTGCCAGCAGGAACAGGTTCGAGGAGACCCAGTACTTC.

The chain recombines TRBV7-8 with TRBJ2-7; TRBD2 might be the D (7 bases). The germline V gene encodes CDR1 SGHVS and CDR2 FQNEAQ. V was trimmed by 6 bases and J by 3 bases, leaving 18 bases between them. The CDR3 extends over 15 amino acids. CDR3 residues: CASSLVGGAFYEQYF. Here the CDR3 DNA reads TGTGCCAGCAGTCTGGTGGGGGGGGCATTCTACGAGCAGTACTTC.

In this sample, this clonotype turned up once. V and J are TRBV7-9 and TRBJ2-7; TRBD1 agrees at 9 bases. V lost 4 bases to trimming and J lost 0 bases; unmatched junction nucleotides: 7. The CDR3 covers 16 residues. Germline V gives CDR1 SEHNR, CDR2 FQNEAQ (reference sequence). This chain's CDR3 is CASSSGTGIFSYEQYF. Written as DNA, the CDR3 is TGTGCCAGCAGCTCGGGGACAGGGATTTTCTCCTACGAGCAGTACTTC.

This clonotype was found once. This chain uses TRBV7-9 with TRBJ1-1; weak D call: TRBD1 (6 bases). The CDR3 spans 18 residues. The germline CDR1 and CDR2 sequences are SEHNR and FQNEAQ (reference sequence). The V gene lost 4 bases and the J gene lost 5 bases, with 26 bases spanning the gap. The CDR3 region is CASSSETGRKGEKTEAFF. As DNA, the CDR3 is TGTGCCAGCAGCTCAGAAACAGGGCGTAAGGGTGAGAAGACTGAAGCTTTCTTT.